These 14 T cell receptor beta chains were sequenced from one sample in a study of T cell changes during pregnancy in multiple sclerosis (dated by TCRdb to between 2019 and 2020). The library relied on the immunoSEQ multiplex PCR assay. This immuneACCESS table, as held by TCRdb, lists in-frame sequences with V and J called but not all clones. Of the missing ones, under half trace to an unresolved V gene in checked studies; the others have no known cause. Recorded for this sample are fewer than 90,000 clones; 94% of them occurred a single time. Clones ranked in the top ten supply 0.7% to 0.95% of the sample. The input for sequencing was peripheral blood, taken in the third trimester of pregnancy. Receptors were obtained from a female donor with multiple sclerosis, enrolled in a pregnancy study.

This clone appeared a single time. The genes are TRBV5-1 and TRBJ1-1; D is perhaps TRBD1 (5 bases). V dropped 2 bases and J dropped 5 bases, with 16 bases sitting between them. The CDR3 sequence is 15 residues long. Per germline, CDR1 SGHRS and CDR2 YFSETQ. For the CDR3, the DNA is TGCGCCAGCAGCTTCGGCGGAGGGGTTAGGACTGAAGCTTTCTTT. Its translation: CASSFGGGVRTEAFF.

This chain uses TRBV7-9 with TRBJ1-5; 8 nucleotides agree with TRBD1. Germline V CDR1 and CDR2: SEHNR, FQNEAQ (reference sequence). Trimming cost V 3 bases and J 6 bases; bases outside gene matches: 7. This CDR3 is built from 15 residues. The CDR3 sequence is CASSFDQGAVQPQHF. The CDR3 coding sequence is TGTGCCAGCAGCTTTGACCAGGGGGCGGTTCAGCCCCAGCATTTT.

The chain joins TRBV27 to TRBJ1-4; D call uncertain. CDR3 size: 15 residues. Trimming stripped 3 bases from V and 8 bases from J, with 16 bases between. The germline V gene encodes CDR1 MNHEY and CDR2 SMNVEV (reference sequence). CDR3 loop: CASSFGGGIGEKLFF. The CDR3 coding sequence is TGTGCCAGCAGTTTTGGAGGAGGGATTGGCGAAAAACTGTTTTTT.

The chain joins TRBV9 to TRBJ2-7, with D tentatively TRBD2 (6 bases). The CDR3 runs to 16 residues. Germline V lookup: CDR1 SGDLS, CDR2 YYNGEE. V was clipped by 4 bases and J by 3 bases, with 20 bases between them. CDR3 DNA: TGTGCCAGCAGCTTATATGGGGGTTGGAGGGTCTACGAGCAGTACTTC. Translation gives CASSLYGGWRVYEQYF.

The rearrangement uses TRBV11-2 and TRBJ1-1; D is unresolved. Trimming stripped 2 bases from V and 5 bases from J, with 15 bases between. Germline V gives CDR1 SGHAT, CDR2 FQNNGV. The CDR3 runs to 15 residues. CDR3 DNA sequence: TGTGCCAGCAGCTTATATCGGGGTAGGGTGACTGAAGCTTTCTTT. This encodes CASSLYRGRVTEAFF.

This clone was detected once. This chain joins TRBV7-9 and TRBJ1-2; 7 bases fit TRBD1. The V and J ends lost 4 bases and 3 bases, in that order; junction bases with no gene match: 8. This CDR3 has 15 amino acids. Per germline, CDR1 SEHNR and CDR2 FQNEAQ (reference sequence). The CDR3 sequence: CASSWGAGQDYGYTF. The DNA of the CDR3 is TGTGCCAGCAGCTGGGGGGCTGGACAGGACTATGGCTACACCTTC.

The rearrangement uses TRBV28 and TRBJ1-2; D remains unclear. From germline, CDR1 is MDHEN and CDR2 SYDVKM. The CDR3 contains 13 residues. V shed 3 bases and J shed 4 bases, with 9 bases lying between them. The CDR3 DNA follows: TGTGCCAGCAGTTTTCAGCGGCGCTATGGCTACACCTTC. It translates to CASSFQRRYGYTF.

The chain is built from TRBV9 and TRBJ2-2, with TRBD1 identical over 10 bases. J was trimmed by 6 bases and V by 0 bases; bases with no gene match: 2. Germline V CDR1 and CDR2: SGDLS, YYNGEE. The CDR3 is 15 amino acids. CDR3 sequence: CASSVVGQGAGELFF. DNA for the CDR3: TGTGCCAGCAGCGTAGTAGGACAGGGGGCCGGGGAGCTGTTTTTT.

The chain is built from TRBV30 and TRBJ2-3; no reliable D call. Germline loops: CDR1 GTSNPN, CDR2 SVGIG (reference sequence). With 5 bases removed from V and 0 bases from J, the gap between germline ends came to 9 bases. The length of the CDR3 is 13 residues. CDR3 nucleotides: TGTGCCTGGGGGCCAAAGAGCACAGATACGCAGTATTTT. It codes for CAWGPKSTDTQYF.

The gene calls are TRBV5-3 and TRBJ2-1; TRBD1 is a possible D gene (7 bases). TRBV5-3 is placed among ORFs of uncertain function. This CDR3 comprises 21 residues. V shed 0 bases and J shed 4 bases, with 29 bases lying between them. In nucleotides, the CDR3 is TGTGCCAGAAGCTTGGGGTCTCGGGGGAGAGGGGGCGGGCCCCCATACAATGAGCAGTTCTTC. Its translation: CARSLGSRGRGGGPPYNEQFF.

The chain combines TRBV10-3 with TRBJ2-1; possibly TRBD1 for D (6 bases). V shed 3 bases and J shed 6 bases, with 24 bases lying between them. Germline loops: CDR1 ENHRY, CDR2 SYGVKD. CDR3 length: 18 residues. The CDR3 sequence: CAISESHGAQGYINEQFF. The CDR3 nucleotides read TGTGCCATCAGTGAAAGTCATGGGGCACAGGGCTACATCAATGAGCAGTTCTTC.

The chain has TRBV11-2 and TRBJ1-5, with D perhaps matching TRBD1 (5 bases). V was trimmed by 4 bases and J by 0 bases, leaving 13 bases between them. Germline V gene data show CDR1 as SGHAT and CDR2 as FQNNGV. This CDR3 comprises 16 residues. CDR3 loop: CASSSPQGGSNQPQHF. The CDR3 DNA reads TGTGCCAGCAGCTCGCCCCAGGGAGGTAGCAATCAGCCCCAGCATTTT. The full variable domain, completed using reference TRBV11-2 and TRBJ1-5, is EAGVAQSPRYKIIEKRQSVAFWCNPISGHATLYWYQQILGQGPKLLIQFQNNGVVDDSQLPKDRFSAERLKGVDSTLKIQPAKLEDSAVYLCASSSPQGGSNQPQHFGDGTRLSIL.

The V call is TRBV5-1, the J call TRBJ1-4; D is unclear. V was shortened by 4 bases and J by 0 bases, with 7 bases between the two germline ends. In germline, CDR1 is SGHRS, CDR2 YFSETQ. The CDR3 runs 14 residues. The CDR3 reads CASSPLATNEKLFF. The DNA for the CDR3 is TGCGCCAGCAGCCCGTTAGCAACTAATGAAAAACTGTTTTTT.

The rearrangement uses TRBV2 and TRBJ2-7; 7 bases agree with TRBD2. The CDR3 runs 14 residues. J was trimmed by 6 bases and V by 4 bases; bases with no gene match: 9. Germline assignment: CDR1 SNHLY and CDR2 FYNNEI. The CDR3 DNA reads as TGTGCCAGCAGTGCGTCGGGACTAATGGGCGAGCAGTACTTC. Its protein is CASSASGLMGEQYF.